The 31 T cell receptor beta chains listed next were all sequenced from one sample in a study of neoadjuvant nivolumab and ipilimumab in lung cancer. Assay used: immunoSEQ multiplex PCR; TCRdb lists only in-frame clones, some missing. This table holds roughly 32,000 clones, roughly nine tenths found once. Sequencing used peripheral blood, obtained after neoadjuvant nivolumab, alone or with ipilimumab, at or shortly before surgery. These receptors all come from an adult with non-small cell lung cancer.

The chain has TRBV6-6 and TRBJ1-2, with TRBD1 matching over 8 bases. Trimming took 7 bases from V and 7 from J; bases not matched to a gene: 5. CDR1 is MNHNY and CDR2 is SVGAGI in the germline V gene (reference sequence). The CDR3 covers 12 residues. This chain's CDR3 is CASTQQGVGYTF. As DNA, the CDR3 is TGTGCCAGCACTCAACAGGGGGTTGGCTACACCTTC.

The chain is built from TRBV10-3 and TRBJ1-1; a weak D match, TRBD1 (6 bases). The germline V and J ends were trimmed by 6 bases and 3 bases, with 14 bases remaining between them. Germline assignment: CDR1 ENHRY and CDR2 SYGVKD. CDR3 length: 14 amino acids. Here the CDR3 DNA reads TGTGCCATCAGGGGGGCAGGGGAGCACACTGAAGCTTTCTTT. This codes for CAIRGAGEHTEAFF.

The chain couples TRBV6-5 to TRBJ2-2, with TRBD2 identical over 12 bases. Germline V gene lookup returns CDR1 MNHEY and CDR2 SVGAGI. This CDR3 spans 16 amino acids. Trimming removed 3 bases from V and 6 bases from J; junction bases left unmatched: 5. CDR3 coding DNA: TGTGCCAGCAGTTATCTGACTAGCGGGAGACCCGGGGAGCTGTTTTTT. Translating it yields CASSYLTSGRPGELFF.

The chain is built from TRBV5-1 and TRBJ2-5, with D maybe TRBD2 (7 bases). This CDR3 region has 15 residues. CDR1 is SGHRS, CDR2 YFSETQ, per germline. Between the trimmed V and J ends, which lost 0 bases and 2 bases, there was a span of 11 bases. The CDR3 DNA sequence: TGCGCCAGCAGCTTGGCAGGGAGGGGGCAAGAGACCCAGTACTTC. Protein: CASSLAGRGQETQYF.

This clone was recorded once. V and J are TRBV11-2 and TRBJ2-6, with TRBD1 matching over 9 bases. This CDR3 contains 14 residues. CDR1 and CDR2 (germline): SGHAT, FQNNGV. J lost 4 bases, V lost 10 bases, and 5 bases had no gene match. The DNA of the CDR3 is TGTGCCACCAACAGGGGGCCAGGGGCCAACGTCCTGACTTTC. Its protein is CATNRGPGANVLTF.

This clone has a single count. This rearrangement joins TRBV25-1 to TRBJ1-2; 9 positions match TRBD1. Trimming took 10 bases from V and 8 from J; bases not matched to a gene: 5. This CDR3 has 11 residues. Germline V gene lookup returns CDR1 MGHDK and CDR2 SYGVNS. CDR3 nucleotide sequence: TGTGCCACTAGGACAGGGGTAGGCTACACCTTC. This encodes CATRTGVGYTF.

The chain links TRBV6-1 to TRBJ2-1; 7 nucleotides match TRBD2. The junction had 6 bases not matched to a gene; V was cut back by 1 base and J by 15 bases. The CDR3 is 12 residues long. Germline V CDR1 and CDR2: MNHNS, SASEGT. CDR3 residues: CASSEEVTGGFF. CDR3 DNA sequence: TGTGCCAGCAGTGAAGAAGTGACGGGGGGGTTCTTC.

This chain links TRBV5-4 with TRBJ2-2, with TRBD2 identical over 16 bases. CDR3 size: 19 residues. Germline trimming cut 4 bases from V and 7 bases from J; bases unmatched to any gene: 13. Germline V gives CDR1 SGHNT, CDR2 YYREEE (reference sequence). The CDR3 nucleotides read TGTGCCAGCAGCGTGGACCTGCCGGGACTAGCGGGAGGGGGCGGGGAGCTGTTTTTT. It specifies CASSVDLPGLAGGGGELFF.

The count of this clone is one. The chain carries TRBV2 and TRBJ2-3, with 10 bases lining up with TRBD2. The junction had 7 bases not matched to a gene; V was cut back by 6 bases and J by 1 base. This CDR3 has 16 amino acids. Germline values: CDR1 SNHLY, CDR2 FYNNEI. The CDR3 region has the DNA TGTGCCAGCAGAGATCGAACTAGCGGGGGCACAGATACGCAGTATTTT. It codes for CASRDRTSGGTDTQYF.

The chain recombines TRBV7-8 with TRBJ2-2, with unresolved D. The CDR3 is made up of 16 amino acids. V was trimmed by 2 bases and J by 0 bases, leaving 10 bases between them. From germline, CDR1 is SGHVS and CDR2 FQNEAQ. The CDR3 reads CASSLSRAANTGELFF. DNA for the CDR3: TGTGCCAGCAGCTTAAGTAGGGCAGCGAACACCGGGGAGCTGTTTTTT.

The chain has TRBV11-2 and TRBJ2-5, with a possible D match to TRBD2 (7 bases). Between the trimmed V and J ends, which lost 7 bases and 5 bases, there was a span of 20 bases. CDR1 and CDR2 from the germline V gene are SGHAT and FQNNGV. CDR3 length: 15 residues. CDR3 sequence: CASTYRGAGAETQYF. CDR3 nucleotide sequence: TGTGCCAGCACCTACCGAGGGGCGGGGGCTGAGACCCAGTACTTC.

The gene calls are TRBV7-9 and TRBJ2-5; D perhaps matches TRBD2 (6 bases). The CDR3 runs to 16 residues. Trimming cost V 4 bases and J 2 bases, with 17 bases left between them. The germline V gene encodes CDR1 SEHNR and CDR2 FQNEAQ (reference sequence). CDR3 protein: CASSSRVTRGQETQYF. In nucleotides, the CDR3 is TGTGCCAGCAGCTCCCGAGTGACTAGAGGTCAAGAGACCCAGTACTTC.

The rearrangement links TRBV7-9 to TRBJ2-1; D ambiguous. This CDR3 spans 14 amino acids. The V end was cut by 5 bases, the J end by 7 bases, with 15 bases between. Germline V gene sequence: CDR1 SEHNR, CDR2 FQNEAQ (reference sequence). CDR3 sequence (DNA): TGTGCCAGCAGCGTGAATGATGAATGGAATGAGCAGTTCTTC. It translates to CASSVNDEWNEQFF.

This chain joins TRBV7-2 and TRBJ2-2; possible D gene TRBD2, 6 bases. V was trimmed by 6 bases and J by 3 bases, leaving 11 bases between them. This CDR3 is built from 14 residues. Germline V lookup: CDR1 SGHTA, CDR2 FQGNSA. CDR3 nucleotides: TGTGCCAGCAGGTCCGGGACTCACACCGGGGAGCTGTTTTTT. Amino acid sequence: CASRSGTHTGELFF.

The chain carries TRBV4-1 and TRBJ1-1, with a possible D match to TRBD1 (5 bases). Trimming stripped 1 base from V and 1 base from J, with 19 bases between. The CDR3 totals 18 residues. Germline V gene data show CDR1 as MGHRA and CDR2 as YSYEKL. The CDR3 here is CASSQVGGALQRNTEAFF. For the CDR3, the DNA is TGCGCCAGCAGCCAAGTAGGAGGGGCATTACAACGGAACACTGAAGCTTTCTTT.

The V gene is TRBV7-3, the J gene TRBJ2-5; no firm D call. The germline V and J ends were trimmed by 1 base and 2 bases, with 8 bases remaining between them. CDR1 is SGHTA, CDR2 FQGTGA, per germline. The CDR3 totals 14 residues. The CDR3 spells CASSLNGRQETQYF. In DNA, the CDR3 is TGTGCCAGCAGCTTAAATGGCAGACAAGAGACCCAGTACTTC.

The chain links TRBV7-9 to TRBJ1-3, with unresolved D. This CDR3 is 14 amino acids long. Germline V gene data show CDR1 as SEHNR and CDR2 as FQNEAQ (reference sequence). Trimming pared 1 base from V and 1 base from J, leaving 5 bases between. The CDR3 region is CASSLGGSGNTIYF. The DNA of the CDR3 is TGTGCCAGCAGCTTAGGGGGTTCTGGAAACACCATATATTTT.

This clone was recorded once. The chain recombines TRBV2 with TRBJ1-3; no reliable D call. The germline CDR1 and CDR2 sequences are SNHLY and FYNNEI. This CDR3 contains 12 residues. Trimming shortened V by 7 bases and J by 4 bases, and 8 bases separated the two germline ends. CDR3 nucleotides: TGTGCCAGCATAGGAAAGGGAAACACCATATATTTT. Protein: CASIGKGNTIYF.

In its sample, this clone was seen once. The rearrangement links TRBV18 to TRBJ2-7; D is uncertain. Between the trimmed V and J ends, which lost 3 bases and 0 bases, there was a span of 9 bases. This CDR3 has 14 residues. Germline CDR1 reads KGHSH; CDR2 reads LQKENI. The CDR3 nucleotides are TGTGCCAGCTCACCTCGTGGCGGCTCCTACGAGCAGTACTTC. It codes for CASSPRGGSYEQYF.

The chain links TRBV11-3 to TRBJ2-7; maybe TRBD2 (6 bases). Germline V gene sequence: CDR1 SGHNT, CDR2 YENEEA. The CDR3 covers 15 residues. V lost 5 bases to trimming and J lost 5 bases, with 19 bases between them. CDR3 sequence: CASSAGLRGVHEQYF. The DNA for the CDR3 is TGTGCCAGCAGCGCGGGACTCCGAGGGGTCCACGAGCAGTACTTC.

The CDR3: CASSSSRTSGANVLTF. The CDR3 region has the DNA TGTGCCAGCAGCTCCTCCCGAACCTCTGGGGCCAACGTCCTGACTTTC. This chain joins TRBV11-1 and TRBJ2-6, with D uncertain. Germline V gene sequence: CDR1 SGHAT, CDR2 FQDESV (reference sequence). CDR3 length: 16 amino acids. Trimming cost V 4 bases and J 0 bases, with 10 bases left between them.

The gene calls are TRBV27 and TRBJ1-5; tentatively, D is TRBD1 (5 bases). Trimming removed 3 bases at V and 8 bases at J, with 11 bases between. This CDR3 contains 13 residues. Germline V CDR1 and CDR2: MNHEY, SMNVEV (reference sequence). The CDR3 sequence is CASSLGGGKPQHF. The CDR3 DNA follows: TGTGCCAGCAGTTTGGGGGGAGGAAAGCCCCAGCATTTT.

This clone occurred once. The rearrangement joins TRBV2 to TRBJ2-3; perhaps TRBD2 as D (6 bases). The CDR3 is 16 amino acids. Trimming removed 7 bases at V and 3 bases at J, with 20 bases between. Looked up from germline, CDR1 is SNHLY and CDR2 is FYNNEI. As DNA, the CDR3 is TGTGCCAGCACCACAGACTTACTAGCAGGAACAGATACGCAGTATTTT. This sequence encodes CASTTDLLAGTDTQYF.

This chain joins TRBV6-4 and TRBJ2-3; TRBD1 matches at 7 bases. With 5 bases clipped from V and 3 bases from J, the junction kept 5 bases outside the gene matches. Germline V gene sequence: CDR1 MRHNA, CDR2 SNTAGT. The CDR3 runs 14 residues. The CDR3 DNA follows: TGTGCCAGCAGTAGACAGGGCGAAACAGATACGCAGTATTTT. The encoded protein is CASSRQGETDTQYF.

V gene TRBV6-1 combines with J gene TRBJ1-1; no clear D. The CDR3 runs 13 residues. Trimming pared 5 bases from V and 5 bases from J, leaving 12 bases between. The germline V gene has CDR1 MNHNS and CDR2 SASEGT. The CDR3, as DNA: TGTGCCAGCAGTATCCGACCGGGAACTGAAGCTTTCTTT. Protein: CASSIRPGTEAFF.

The chain employs TRBV5-1 and TRBJ2-5; TRBD1 aligns across 7 bases. This CDR3 comprises 13 residues. Germline V lookup: CDR1 SGHRS, CDR2 YFSETQ. The junction had 2 bases not matched to a gene; V was cut back by 4 bases and J by 2 bases. This CDR3 reads CASSVGQQETQYF. In DNA form, the CDR3 reads TGCGCCAGCAGCGTGGGACAGCAAGAGACCCAGTACTTC.

CDR3 protein: CASSESLAGASTDTQYF. CDR3 DNA sequence: TGTGCCAGCAGTGAATCCCTAGCGGGAGCGAGCACAGATACGCAGTATTTT. The chain links TRBV6-1 to TRBJ2-3; 10 bases agree with TRBD2. The ends lost 2 bases at V and 0 bases at J; junction bases unmatched: 5. This CDR3 is 17 amino acids long. CDR1 MNHNS and CDR2 SASEGT come from the germline V gene.

The rearrangement uses TRBV11-2 and TRBJ1-1; the D is unclear. Between the trimmed V and J ends, which lost 1 base and 3 bases, there was a span of 6 bases. The CDR3 covers 13 residues. The germline gives CDR1 SGHAT, CDR2 FQNNGV. CDR3 sequence (DNA): TGTGCCAGCAGCTTAGGGTGGGACACTGAAGCTTTCTTT. Translated, it gives CASSLGWDTEAFF.

V gene TRBV11-3 combines with J gene TRBJ2-1, with TRBD2 matching 7 bases. Unmatched junction bases numbered 3, after V lost 4 bases and J lost 6 bases. Germline V lookup: CDR1 SGHNT, CDR2 YENEEA. This CDR3 region has 13 residues. The CDR3 DNA reads as TGTGCCAGCAGCTCCCCGGGGGGCAATGAGCAGTTCTTC. Amino acid sequence: CASSSPGGNEQFF.

The genes are TRBV5-1 and TRBJ1-2; D possibly corresponds to TRBD1 (6 bases). Per germline, CDR1 SGHRS and CDR2 YFSETQ. The CDR3 is 14 residues long. V lost 0 bases and J lost 0, with 6 bases in between. The CDR3 region has the DNA TGCGCCAGCAGCTTGGAGGGGGCTAACTATGGCTACACCTTC. Translating gives CASSLEGANYGYTF.

The V call is TRBV11-3, the J call TRBJ1-1; no clear D. The CDR3 has 13 residues. CDR1 and CDR2 (germline): SGHNT, YENEEA. V was shortened by 3 bases and J by 5 bases, with 10 bases between the two germline ends. In DNA, the CDR3 is TGTGCCAGCAGCTTGTATGGCGCTACTGAAGCTTTCTTT. Its translation: CASSLYGATEAFF. The full variable domain, with the rest looked up from reference TRBV11-3 and TRBJ1-1, is EAGVVQSPRYKIIEKKQPVAFWCNPISGHNTLYWYLQNLGQGPELLIRYENEEAVDDSQLPKDRFSAERLKGVDSTLKIQPAELGDSAVYLCASSLYGATEAFFGQGTRLTVV.